One and the same sample provided the 27 T cell receptor beta chains below, sequenced in a study of a mutant IDH1 vaccine in newly diagnosed glioma. Time point: week 35, safety follow-up. Vaccination used 300 ug of mutant IDH1 20-mer peptide per dose, with topical imiquimod. The method was immunoSEQ multiplex PCR; TCRdb's version includes in-frame clones alone and lacks a portion of them. The profile covers around 32,000 clones, with around 83% appearing a single time and about 7% taken by the ten largest. These receptors are not linked to any known antigen. The specimen comprised PBMCs, sampled from a glioma patient whose treatment included an IDH1 peptide vaccine. These receptors all come from a woman between 18 and 30 years old with glioma.

The chain employs TRBV6-6 and TRBJ2-7, with no clear D. Germline loops: CDR1 MNHNY, CDR2 SVGAGI (reference sequence). The CDR3 is 16 residues long. The germline V and J ends were trimmed by 6 bases and 1 base, with 19 bases remaining between them. The CDR3 sequence: CASRGLGGGPSYEQYF. The CDR3 nucleotides are TGTGCCAGCAGAGGGTTGGGCGGTGGGCCTTCCTACGAGCAGTACTTC.

This clone was seen only a few times. The chain links TRBV6-1 to TRBJ1-1; the D is unclear. Looked up from germline, CDR1 is MNHNS and CDR2 is SASEGT. The CDR3 has 13 amino acids. V lost 6 bases to trimming and J lost 0 bases, with 8 bases between them. The CDR3 region is CASRTNVNTEAFF. The CDR3 DNA follows: TGTGCCAGCAGGACTAACGTGAACACTGAAGCTTTCTTT.

There are a few counts of this clone. The chain has TRBV19 and TRBJ1-1; no reliable D call. Trimming took off 3 bases at V and 3 bases at J, with 11 bases between the two ends. The CDR3 runs 14 residues. Germline-derived CDR1 and CDR2 are LNHDA and SQIVND (reference sequence). The CDR3 region is CASSIGRLDTEAFF. The CDR3 nucleotides read TGTGCCAGTAGTATCGGCAGGTTAGACACTGAAGCTTTCTTT.

The chain couples TRBV4-1 to TRBJ1-3; weak D call: TRBD1 (5 bases). CDR1 and CDR2 (germline): MGHRA, YSYEKL. Trimming shortened V by 1 base and J by 0 bases, and 13 bases separated the two germline ends. This CDR3 comprises 17 residues. The CDR3 spells CASSQGPGESSGNTIYF. The CDR3 DNA reads TGCGCCAGCAGCCAAGGGCCGGGGGAGAGCTCTGGAAACACCATATATTTT.

The chain combines TRBV7-6 with TRBJ1-5, with D uncertain. The germline V gene has CDR1 SGHVS and CDR2 FNYEAQ. Trimming took 5 bases from V and 2 from J, leaving 13 bases between them. The CDR3 has 15 amino acids. CDR3 sequence: CASSEQLGGNQPQHF. The CDR3 DNA reads TGTGCCAGCAGCGAGCAGTTGGGCGGCAATCAGCCCCAGCATTTT.

This rearrangement joins TRBV7-2 to TRBJ1-6; D gene unclear. The CDR3 runs to 14 residues. V was shortened by 5 bases and J by 7 bases, with 12 bases between the two germline ends. Germline V lookup: CDR1 SGHTA, CDR2 FQGNSA. CDR3 nucleotide sequence: TGTGCCAGCAGCCCACGGGCGATAAATTCACCCCTCCACTTT. The encoded protein is CASSPRAINSPLHF. Full variable domain (remainder filled in from reference TRBV7-2 and TRBJ1-6): GAGVSQSPSNKVTEKGKDVELRCDPISGHTALYWYRQSLGQGLEFLIYFQGNSAPDKSGLPSDRFSAERTGGSVSTLTIQRTQQEDSAVYLCASSPRAINSPLHFGNGTRLTVT.

The chain has TRBV13 and TRBJ1-1; 9 positions match TRBD1. Trimming took 7 bases from V and 4 from J; bases not matched to a gene: 1. The CDR3 extends over 12 amino acids. The germline gives CDR1 PRHDT, CDR2 FYEKMQ (reference sequence). The CDR3 here is CASKDRGTEAFF. For the CDR3, the DNA is TGTGCCAGCAAGGACAGGGGCACTGAAGCTTTCTTT.

The chain links TRBV29-1 to TRBJ2-3; TRBD1 or TRBD2 may be the D gene (6 bases each). V lost 8 bases and J lost 6, with 15 bases in between. There are 12 residues in the CDR3. The germline gives CDR1 SQVTM, CDR2 ANQGSEA. The CDR3 loop is CSKRGVGDTQYF. The DNA of the CDR3 is TGCAGCAAAAGGGGGGTCGGGGATACGCAGTATTTT.

The genes are TRBV7-2 and TRBJ1-2; possibly TRBD1 for D (6 bases). The CDR3 contains 13 residues. The V gene lost 2 bases and the J gene lost 6 bases, with 10 bases spanning the gap. Germline V lookup: CDR1 SGHTA, CDR2 FQGNSA. The CDR3 spells CASSLQQGNGYTF. The CDR3 DNA is TGTGCCAGCAGCTTACAACAGGGAAATGGCTACACCTTC.

CDR3 in DNA: TGTGCCAGCAGTTTATCCAGGGCCAATGAGCAGTTCTTC. Amino acid sequence: CASSLSRANEQFF. The genes are TRBV27 and TRBJ2-1, with D maybe TRBD1 (5 bases). The CDR3 is made up of 13 amino acids. Germline V gene data show CDR1 as MNHEY and CDR2 as SMNVEV (reference sequence). The V end was cut by 0 bases, the J end by 6 bases, with 6 bases between.

This clone was observed a few times. The chain recombines TRBV19 with TRBJ2-3; 10 nucleotides line up with TRBD2. With V trimmed by 5 bases and J by 14 bases, 16 bases remained unmatched. CDR1 and CDR2 from the germline V gene are LNHDA and SQIVND (reference sequence). CDR3 length equals 15 residues. The CDR3: CASSVKREGHSTTYF. As DNA, the CDR3 is TGTGCCAGTAGTGTAAAGCGGGAGGGCCATTCTACGACGTATTTT. Full variable domain (rest looked up from reference TRBV19 and TRBJ2-3): DGGITQSPKYLFRKEGQNVTLSCEQNLNHDAMYWYRQDPGQGLRLIYYSQIVNDFQKGDIAEGYSVSREKKESFPLTVTSAQKNPTAFYLCASSVKREGHSTTYFGPGTRLTVL.

This clone was seen only a few times. The rearrangement links TRBV5-1 to TRBJ1-1; the D is unclear. This CDR3 has 13 residues. Germline-derived CDR1 and CDR2 are SGHRS and YFSETQ. The germline V and J ends were trimmed by 2 bases and 8 bases, with 13 bases remaining between them. The CDR3 DNA reads TGCGCCAGCAGCTTTTCCAGCGGATTAGAAGCTTTCTTT. Its translation: CASSFSSGLEAFF. Using reference TRBV5-1 and TRBJ1-1 for the parts outside the CDR3, the full variable domain is KAGVTQTPRYLIKTRGQQVTLSCSPISGHRSVSWYQQTPGQGLQFLFEYFSETQRNKGNFPGRFSGRQFSNSRSEMNVSTLELGDSALYLCASSFSSGLEAFFGQGTRLTVV.

V and J are TRBV10-3 and TRBJ1-3; no reliable D call. Germline CDR1 is ENHRY and CDR2 is SYGVKD. The CDR3 length is 14 residues. V lost 0 bases, J lost 2 bases, and 5 bases lay in between. The CDR3 here is CAISESTAGNTIYF. DNA of the CDR3: TGTGCCATCAGTGAGTCGACGGCTGGAAACACCATATATTTT.

This clone was seen once. The chain uses TRBV30 and TRBJ2-7; 8 positions agree with TRBD2. The CDR3 sequence is 12 residues long. V shed 5 bases and J 9 bases; nucleotides not matched to a gene: 9. Germline-derived CDR1 and CDR2 are GTSNPN and SVGIG (reference sequence). The CDR3 spells CAWQGAGAGQYF. CDR3 in DNA: TGTGCCTGGCAAGGAGCGGGGGCCGGGCAGTACTTC. The full variable domain, rest sourced from reference TRBV30 and TRBJ2-7, is SQTIHQWPATLVQPVGSPLSLECTVEGTSNPNLYWYRQAAGRGLQLLFYSVGIGQISSEVPQNLSASRPQDRQFILSSKKLLLSDSGFYLCAWQGAGAGQYFGPGTRLTVT.

J is TRBJ2-3 and V is TRBV12-5; 9 bases match TRBD2. The V gene's germline CDR1 is LGHNT and CDR2 FRNRAP. The CDR3 extends over 16 amino acids. V trimming: 1 base; J trimming: 4 bases; junction bases outside the gene matches: 6. CDR3 sequence: CASGLGLAGGPDTQYF. The CDR3 bases are TGTGCTAGTGGTTTGGGACTGGCGGGGGGGCCAGATACGCAGTATTTT.

The chain joins TRBV19 to TRBJ2-6; maybe TRBD1 (6 bases). The CDR3 covers 17 residues. Germline V gives CDR1 LNHDA, CDR2 SQIVND (reference sequence). The V gene lost 5 bases and the J gene lost 0 bases, with 14 bases spanning the gap. The CDR3 sequence is CASSPQDSRSGANVLTF. The CDR3 nucleotides read TGTGCCAGTAGTCCTCAGGACAGTCGCTCTGGGGCCAACGTCCTGACTTTC.

The chain joins TRBV5-5 to TRBJ1-5, with D perhaps TRBD1 (5 bases). The CDR3 contains 16 residues. V was clipped by 4 bases and J by 3 bases, with 17 bases between them. Germline lookup yields CDR1 SGHKS and CDR2 YYEKEE (reference sequence). CDR3 in DNA: TGTGCCAGCAGCGGGGGACCGGTGGGGGACAATCAGCCCCAGCATTTT. The encoded protein is CASSGGPVGDNQPQHF.

The rearrangement links TRBV15 to TRBJ2-1; D is unresolved. V dropped 5 bases and J dropped 7 bases, with 9 bases sitting between them. The germline V gene encodes CDR1 LNHNV and CDR2 YYDKDF (reference sequence). The CDR3 is 12 amino acids. This CDR3 is CATSHTLNEQFF. DNA for the CDR3: TGTGCCACCAGCCATACCCTTAATGAGCAGTTCTTC.

The V call is TRBV2, the J call TRBJ1-2; the match to TRBD1 covers 12 bases. Germline V gene sequence: CDR1 SNHLY, CDR2 FYNNEI. Trimming at V came to 5 bases and at J to 4 bases, leaving 8 bases not matched to a gene. The CDR3 loop spans 16 amino acids. CDR3 in DNA: TGTGCCAGCAGTAGTAGAGGGACAGGGGGCCTCTATGGCTACACCTTC. Amino acid sequence: CASSSRGTGGLYGYTF.

This clone showed up just a few times. CDR3 nucleotides: TGCGCCAGCAGCTTGGGTCAGGATGGCTACACCTTC. Amino acid sequence: CASSLGQDGYTF. The chain employs TRBV5-1 and TRBJ1-2, with D uncertain. This CDR3 contains 12 residues. The germline V and J ends were trimmed by 0 bases and 6 bases, with 6 bases remaining between them. From germline, CDR1 is SGHRS and CDR2 YFSETQ. Drawing the rest from reference TRBV5-1 and TRBJ1-2, the complete variable domain is KAGVTQTPRYLIKTRGQQVTLSCSPISGHRSVSWYQQTPGQGLQFLFEYFSETQRNKGNFPGRFSGRQFSNSRSEMNVSTLELGDSALYLCASSLGQDGYTFGSGTRLTVV.

The chain recombines TRBV6-1 with TRBJ2-1; D not certain. V was pared by 8 bases and J by 0 bases, with 11 bases between. The CDR3 has 14 residues. Germline loops: CDR1 MNHNS, CDR2 SASEGT. CDR3 protein: CASDGQNSYNEQFF. The CDR3 DNA sequence: TGTGCCAGCGACGGGCAGAACTCCTACAATGAGCAGTTCTTC.

The chain has TRBV6-5 and TRBJ1-2; TRBD1 might be the D (6 bases). V was cut by 5 bases and J by 8 bases, with 15 bases left in between. CDR1 is MNHEY, CDR2 SVGAGI, per germline. This CDR3 comprises 13 residues. The CDR3: CASSGTGSGGYTF. CDR3 DNA: TGTGCCAGCAGTGGCACAGGGTCCGGCGGCTACACCTTC.

The chain couples TRBV21-1 to TRBJ2-3; TRBD2, the D gene given by the table, was not confirmed from the DNA. TRBV21-1 is described as a pseudogene. The length of the CDR3 is 18 residues. This chain's CDR3 is CASMGVRGVRTSTDTQYF. Here the CDR3 DNA reads TGTGCCAGCATGGGGGTGCGGGGGGTGAGGACTAGCACAGATACGCAGTATTTT.

This clone was seen just once. The chain is built from TRBV29-1 and TRBJ2-5; maybe TRBD1 (6 bases). The germline CDR1 and CDR2 sequences are SQVTM and ANQGSEA. V was pared by 2 bases and J by 5 bases, with 18 bases between. The CDR3 has 15 residues. The CDR3 nucleotides are TGCAGCGTTGAAATTGGGCTCGGACAGAGGGAGACCCAGTACTTC. This sequence encodes CSVEIGLGQRETQYF.

This clone was seen a few times. This chain connects TRBV10-3 to TRBJ2-2; maybe TRBD1 (7 bases). This CDR3 comprises 15 residues. Per germline, CDR1 ENHRY and CDR2 SYGVKD. V gave up 10 bases and J gave up 3 bases, with 18 bases separating them. CDR3 in DNA: TGTGCCACGAGACTCGACAGGGAGGACACCGGGGAGCTGTTTTTT. It translates to CATRLDREDTGELFF.

The chain carries TRBV4-3 and TRBJ1-2; D call uncertain. Germline V gives CDR1 LGHNA, CDR2 YSLEER. V was pared by 0 bases and J by 8 bases, with 13 bases between. The CDR3 length is 14 residues. The CDR3 DNA sequence: TGCGCCAGCAGCCAAGAAACAGAGTCTATCGGCTACACCTTC. Translation gives CASSQETESIGYTF.

The chain carries TRBV4-2 and TRBJ2-2, with a possible D match to TRBD2 (6 bases). Germline assignment: CDR1 LGHNA and CDR2 YNFKEQ. V was pared by 7 bases and J by 6 bases, with 27 bases between. The CDR3 is made up of 18 amino acids. CDR3 residues: CASIALGGSANRAGELFF. The DNA of the CDR3 is TGTGCCAGCATCGCCCTTGGGGGGAGCGCCAACCGCGCCGGGGAGCTGTTTTTT.